Each of the 27 T cell receptor beta chains below was sequenced from the same sample in a study of cytomegalovirus exposure and HLA in healthy donors. PCR primers comprised 60 Vbeta and 13 Jbeta primers. The data were produced by immunoSEQ multiplex PCR, yet TCRdb's version contains in-frame clones alone and is incomplete. The data contain approximately 190,000 clones, about 80% of them seen just once; the ten biggest clones take up around 2%. Material for sequencing was PBMCs. The receptor set was obtained from a woman between 18 and 29 years old in good health and CMV-seropositive.

The chain is built from TRBV5-1 and TRBJ2-1; 8 positions match TRBD1. The germline gives CDR1 SGHRS, CDR2 YFSETQ. Trimming took 5 bases from V and 10 from J; bases not matched to a gene: 14. The CDR3 extends over 15 amino acids. The CDR3 coding sequence is TGCGCCAGCAGTCTCCTGGGACAGGAACAAGGGGAGCAGTTCTTC. This gives the protein CASSLLGQEQGEQFF.

The genes are TRBV6-5 and TRBJ1-2; TRBD1 matches at 10 bases. Germline CDR1 and CDR2: MNHEY and SVGAGI. Trimming removed 6 bases from V and 7 bases from J; junction bases left unmatched: 8. This CDR3 region has 14 residues. The CDR3 sequence is CASSRPGTGVGYTF. CDR3 nucleotides: TGTGCCAGCAGCCGCCCCGGGACAGGGGTTGGCTACACCTTC.

The chain recombines TRBV2 with TRBJ1-5, with D unclear. Trimming pared 7 bases from V and 6 bases from J, leaving 22 bases between. Germline loops: CDR1 SNHLY, CDR2 FYNNEI. This CDR3 region has 16 residues. DNA for the CDR3: TGTGCCAGCAACCAATGGGCGGGATATGAGGGTCAGCCCCAGCATTTT. Translated, it gives CASNQWAGYEGQPQHF.

J is TRBJ2-2 and V is TRBV25-1; D might be TRBD1 (6 bases). The CDR3 spans 14 residues. V was clipped by 4 bases and J by 3 bases, with 9 bases between them. The germline CDR1 and CDR2 sequences are MGHDK and SYGVNS. The CDR3 loop reads CASSGKGDTGELFF. DNA of the CDR3: TGTGCCAGCAGTGGCAAGGGGGACACCGGGGAGCTGTTTTTT.

The rearrangement links TRBV11-2 to TRBJ1-6; 9 bases agree with TRBD1. Germline values: CDR1 SGHAT, CDR2 FQNNGV. The V gene end was trimmed by 5 bases and the J gene end by 10 bases; junction bases not matched to a gene: 15. The CDR3 runs 17 residues. The chain's CDR3 is CASSPTGLQGAWSPLHF. For the CDR3, the DNA is TGTGCCAGCAGCCCGACCGGCTTACAGGGGGCTTGGTCACCCCTCCACTTT.

The chain carries TRBV7-6 and TRBJ2-5; a possible D gene is TRBD2 (6 bases). CDR3 length equals 16 residues. Germline-derived CDR1 and CDR2 are SGHVS and FNYEAQ. The V gene lost 3 bases and the J gene lost 3 bases, with 17 bases spanning the gap. This chain's CDR3 is CASSFHSRGLEETQYF. DNA of the CDR3: TGTGCCAGCAGCTTCCACTCCCGGGGGTTAGAAGAGACCCAGTACTTC.

The chain couples TRBV5-1 to TRBJ2-7; D perhaps matches TRBD1 (6 bases). CDR1 is SGHRS and CDR2 is YFSETQ in the germline V gene. Trimming shortened V by 5 bases and J by 0 bases, and 15 bases separated the two germline ends. The CDR3 has 15 amino acids. The CDR3 DNA reads TGCGCCAGCAGAACCCGACAGGACAGCTCCTACGAGCAGTACGTC. This encodes CASRTRQDSSYEQYV.

The chain couples TRBV28 to TRBJ2-3, with 10 bases fitting TRBD2. Per the germline V gene, CDR1 is MDHEN and CDR2 is SYDVKM. This CDR3 spans 15 amino acids. V lost 5 bases to trimming and J lost 5 bases; unmatched junction nucleotides: 7. CDR3 sequence: CASSNLERGGDTQYF. DNA of the CDR3: TGTGCCAGCAGTAACCTAGAGCGGGGGGGAGATACGCAGTATTTT.

The chain combines TRBV5-1 with TRBJ1-5, with D maybe TRBD1 (5 bases). The length of the CDR3 is 13 residues. CDR1 is SGHRS and CDR2 is YFSETQ in the germline V gene. V was clipped by 6 bases and J by 6 bases, with 13 bases between them. The CDR3, as DNA: TGCGCCAGCAACTCGGGGGGAAGTCAGCCCCAGCATTTT. Translated: CASNSGGSQPQHF.

V is TRBV5-4 and J is TRBJ2-3; the D is unclear. In germline, CDR1 is SGHNT, CDR2 YYREEE (reference sequence). This CDR3 region has 14 residues. Between the trimmed V and J ends, which lost 1 base and 2 bases, there was a span of 8 bases. CDR3 in DNA: TGTGCCAGCAGCTTGACTAAGAACACAGATACGCAGTATTTT. Protein: CASSLTKNTDTQYF.

The chain recombines TRBV30 with TRBJ1-6; D is ambiguous. CDR3 length equals 18 residues. The V gene's germline CDR1 is GTSNPN and CDR2 SVGIG (reference sequence). V was cut by 0 bases and J by 7 bases, with 22 bases left in between. In DNA, the CDR3 is TGTGCCTGGAGTGTCAGCCAGTTCCTCGGAGATGCGAATTCACCCCTCCACTTT. Translation gives CAWSVSQFLGDANSPLHF. The full variable domain, completed using reference TRBV30 and TRBJ1-6, is SQTIHQWPATLVQPVGSPLSLECTVEGTSNPNLYWYRQAAGRGLQLLFYSVGIGQISSEVPQNLSASRPQDRQFILSSKKLLLSDSGFYLCAWSVSQFLGDANSPLHFGNGTRLTVT.

The chain carries TRBV28 and TRBJ2-7; TRBD1 might be the D (5 bases). Germline CDR1 is MDHEN and CDR2 is SYDVKM. The CDR3 sequence is 13 residues long. The germline V and J ends were trimmed by 3 bases and 5 bases, with 11 bases remaining between them. The CDR3 coding sequence is TGTGCCAGCAGTTTGACAGTTTCAGACGAGCAGTACTTC. It is translated as CASSLTVSDEQYF.

This CDR3 reads CATSRGAGSGANVLTF. In DNA, the CDR3 is TGTGCCACCAGCAGGGGCGCGGGCTCTGGGGCCAACGTCCTGACTTTC. The chain combines TRBV15 with TRBJ2-6; the D gene is possibly TRBD2 (5 bases). The V gene's germline CDR1 is LNHNV and CDR2 YYDKDF (reference sequence). The CDR3 sequence is 16 residues long. Trimming pared 3 bases from V and 0 bases from J, leaving 9 bases between. The full variable domain, in which reference TRBV15 and TRBJ2-6 provide the parts outside the CDR3, is DAMVIQNPRYQVTQFGKPVTLSCSQTLNHNVMYWYQQKSSQAPKLLFHYYDKDFNNEADTPDNFQSRRPNTSFCFLDIRSPGLGDTAMYLCATSRGAGSGANVLTFGAGSRLTVL.

The V call is TRBV5-4, the J call TRBJ2-5; D is possibly TRBD1 (6 bases). The V end was cut by 0 bases, the J end by 4 bases, with 13 bases between. The CDR3 is 15 residues long. The V gene's germline CDR1 is SGHNT and CDR2 YYREEE (reference sequence). CDR3 loop: CASSLDPRGGETQYF. In DNA, the CDR3 is TGTGCCAGCAGCTTGGATCCCAGGGGCGGAGAGACCCAGTACTTC.

In its sample, this clone was seen a few times. This chain uses TRBV30 with TRBJ1-5; 7 bases map to TRBD1. The J segment lost 5 bases and the V segment lost 3 bases, leaving 4 bases of the junction unmatched. This CDR3 region has 13 residues. Per germline, CDR1 GTSNPN and CDR2 SVGIG (reference sequence). In DNA form, the CDR3 reads TGTGCCTGGAGAGAAACAGGGGATCAGCCCCAGCATTTT. This gives the protein CAWRETGDQPQHF. The whole variable domain, remainder taken from reference TRBV30 and TRBJ1-5, is SQTIHQWPATLVQPVGSPLSLECTVEGTSNPNLYWYRQAAGRGLQLLFYSVGIGQISSEVPQNLSASRPQDRQFILSSKKLLLSDSGFYLCAWRETGDQPQHFGDGTRLSIL.

V is TRBV30 and J is TRBJ1-6; 8 positions match TRBD1. V shed 4 bases and J 7 bases; nucleotides not matched to a gene: 9. The germline CDR1 and CDR2 sequences are GTSNPN and SVGIG (reference sequence). CDR3 length: 15 residues. The CDR3 coding sequence is TGTGCCTGGAAGTCAGGGGGCCTTCTCAATTCACCCCTCCACTTT. Translating gives CAWKSGGLLNSPLHF.

This chain connects TRBV27 to TRBJ1-2; D gene uncertain. The CDR3 totals 15 residues. Looked up from germline, CDR1 is MNHEY and CDR2 is SMNVEV (reference sequence). V lost 5 bases and J lost 8, with 21 bases in between. The CDR3 DNA reads TGTGCCAGCAGTCCGCTGGTTCCACTGCGAAAGGGCTACACCTTC. This translates into CASSPLVPLRKGYTF.

The CDR3 DNA reads as TGTGCCAGCAGCCCTGGACTCCGAAACACAGATACGCAGTATTTT. Residues: CASSPGLRNTDTQYF. V usage is TRBV7-9 and J usage is TRBJ2-3; tentatively, D is TRBD2 (5 bases). The CDR3 consists of 15 residues. From germline, CDR1 is SEHNR and CDR2 FQNEAQ (reference sequence). V dropped 5 bases and J dropped 2 bases, with 14 bases sitting between them.

V and J are TRBV7-2 and TRBJ1-2; tentatively, D is TRBD1 (6 bases). The CDR3 loop spans 15 amino acids. Per the germline V gene, CDR1 is SGHTA and CDR2 is FQGNSA. Trimming stripped 0 bases from V and 2 bases from J, with 10 bases between. The CDR3 region has the DNA TGTGCCAGCAGCTTAGCAGGGGGGGACAACTATGGCTACACCTTC. This sequence encodes CASSLAGGDNYGYTF.

V gene TRBV7-9 combines with J gene TRBJ2-5; D ambiguous. Trimming stripped 7 bases from V and 5 bases from J, with 11 bases between. Per germline, CDR1 SEHNR and CDR2 FQNEAQ (reference sequence). The length of the CDR3 is 12 residues. This CDR3 is CASTFAGETQYF. The CDR3 bases are TGTGCCAGCACCTTTGCCGGGGAGACCCAGTACTTC.

The V and J genes are TRBV30 and TRBJ2-2, with 9 bases aligning to TRBD2. This CDR3 is built from 17 residues. After removal of 5 bases from V and 4 bases from J, the junction contained 14 bases not matched to a gene. From germline, CDR1 is GTSNPN and CDR2 SVGIG (reference sequence). This CDR3 reads CAWAGGSSGGPTGELFF. The CDR3 DNA reads TGTGCCTGGGCGGGGGGGTCCTCGGGGGGGCCCACCGGGGAGCTGTTTTTT. The full variable domain, rest sourced from reference TRBV30 and TRBJ2-2, is SQTIHQWPATLVQPVGSPLSLECTVEGTSNPNLYWYRQAAGRGLQLLFYSVGIGQISSEVPQNLSASRPQDRQFILSSKKLLLSDSGFYLCAWAGGSSGGPTGELFFGEGSRLTVL.

V is TRBV10-3 and J is TRBJ1-2, with D perhaps TRBD1 (6 bases). The CDR3 runs 16 residues. V gave up 3 bases and J gave up 3 bases, with 17 bases separating them. Germline assignment: CDR1 ENHRY and CDR2 SYGVKD. The CDR3 is CAISEVGRGLDYGYTF. The DNA for the CDR3 is TGTGCCATCAGTGAAGTCGGCAGGGGATTGGACTATGGCTACACCTTC.

The DNA for the CDR3 is TGTGCCAGCAGCTTAAGCGGGACAGGGGTATACGAGCAGTACTTC. Amino acids: CASSLSGTGVYEQYF. The chain has TRBV7-3 and TRBJ2-7; 10 bases line up with TRBD1. Trimming cost V 1 base and J 4 bases; bases outside gene matches: 4. Germline assignment: CDR1 SGHTA and CDR2 FQGTGA. The CDR3 has 15 amino acids. Using reference TRBV7-3 and TRBJ2-7 for the parts outside the CDR3, the full variable domain is GAGVSQTPSNKVTEKGKYVELRCDPISGHTALYWYRQSLGQGPEFLIYFQGTGAADDSGLPNDRFFAVRPEGSVSTLKIQRTERGDSAVYLCASSLSGTGVYEQYFGPGTRLTVT.

This clone has a single count. The chain is built from TRBV9 and TRBJ2-1; 8 nucleotides line up with TRBD2. V lost 5 bases and J lost 3; bases outside the gene matches: 10. The CDR3 has 16 residues. Germline CDR1 is SGDLS and CDR2 is YYNGEE. CDR3 nucleotides: TGTGCCAGCAGTTCTCAACGGGGGGGCCTCTACAATGAGCAGTTCTTC. Residues: CASSSQRGGLYNEQFF.

The gene calls are TRBV2 and TRBJ2-7; the match to TRBD2 covers 7 bases. Losses at the gene ends were 2 bases for V and 0 bases for J; bases not matched to a gene: 4. The CDR3 sequence is 15 residues long. Germline CDR1 reads SNHLY; CDR2 reads FYNNEI. The CDR3 region has the DNA TGTGCCAGCAGTGAATTCGCGGGGGACTCCTACGAGCAGTACTTC. This codes for CASSEFAGDSYEQYF.

This chain connects TRBV9 to TRBJ1-2; D is possibly TRBD1 (5 bases). The germline CDR1 and CDR2 sequences are SGDLS and YYNGEE. The V end was cut by 4 bases, the J end by 5 bases, with 12 bases between. The CDR3 has 13 residues. The CDR3: CASSLGGNYGYTF. In DNA, the CDR3 is TGTGCCAGCAGCTTGGGGGGGAATTATGGCTACACCTTC.

The chain recombines TRBV4-3 with TRBJ1-5; 7 positions agree with TRBD1. With V trimmed by 0 bases and J by 4 bases, 12 bases remained unmatched. Germline lookup yields CDR1 LGHNA and CDR2 YSLEER. There are 18 residues in the CDR3. CDR3 loop: CASSQDPHQGVPNQPQHF. In DNA, the CDR3 is TGCGCCAGCAGCCAAGACCCACACCAGGGGGTGCCAAATCAGCCCCAGCATTTT.